This T cell receptor (beta chain) appears in the sequencing data of a study of blood T cells in healthy people across ages. Per individual sample, total RNA of at least 6 micrograms was extracted. For the second PCR, which ran for 7 to 11 cycles, a sample-barcoded 5' primer and a J-beta primer mix were used. TCRdb redid the calling of the 5' RACE reads with MiXCR, one entry per CDR3 protein. The sample lists 550,000 to 750,000 distinct CDR3 sequences; around 21% were seen once. The sequencing sample was made of blood. The receptor was derived from a man in his 70s in good health.

The CDR3 nucleotides read TGTGCCAGCAACTCAGGGGGTAGCACAGATACGCAGTATTTT. Translating it yields CASNSGGSTDTQYF. V usage is TRBV12-3 or TRBV12-4 and J usage is TRBJ2-3; 7 nucleotides align to TRBD1. Trimming cost V 7 bases and J 0 bases; bases outside gene matches: 4. This CDR3 has 14 residues.